The T cell receptor beta chain under discussion was sequenced for a study of blood T cell repertoires in COVID-19. Study-wide context: Specimens from acute and convalescent COVID-19 originated in the United States, Italy and Spain. Sources were T cells, B-cell-depleted T cells, or PBMCs; the material itself was cDNA or gDNA.

The V gene's germline CDR1 is SGHTA and CDR2 FQGTGA. This CDR3 contains 15 residues. Trimming took 2 bases from V and 4 from J, leaving 13 bases between them. Original processing methods: Counts of nucleated cells, estimated from reference gene primer amplification, were obtained. Measured with immunoSEQ multiplex PCR; TCRdb has only the in-frame clones, and not every one. V and J calls and clone size follow that table, whereas D and trimming were derived from the DNA. Of roughly 250,000 clones listed, roughly four fifths are singletons. The chain is built from TRBV7-3 and TRBJ2-3, with a possible D match to TRBD1 (6 bases). The receptor comes from a woman between 55 and 75 years old with active or convalescent COVID-19. The specimen was peripheral blood. CDR3: CASSLQGRVSDTQYF. CDR3 in DNA: TGTGCCAGCAGCTTACAGGGGCGCGTTTCAGATACGCAGTATTTT.